This T cell receptor (beta chain) emerged from a study of cytomegalovirus exposure and HLA in healthy donors. The PCR contained 60 Vbeta and 13 Jbeta primers. Some clones are missing from TCRdb's copy, which holds only in-frame ones; the method was immunoSEQ multiplex PCR. The data contain some 71,000 clones, 70% to 80% of them singletons. The CDR3 length is 15 residues. V lost 2 bases to trimming and J lost 0 bases, with 8 bases between them. Germline-derived CDR1 and CDR2 are SGHAT and FQNNGV. Sequencing input: PBMCs. The receptor was derived from a man between 18 and 35 years old in good health and CMV-seronegative. The chain has TRBV11-2 and TRBJ2-1; a possible D gene is TRBD1 (6 bases). DNA of the CDR3: TGTGCCAGCAGCTTAACGGACAGCTCCTACAATGAGCAGTTCTTC. This sequence encodes CASSLTDSSYNEQFF. Based on the CDR3 plus reference TRBV11-2 and TRBJ2-1, the full variable domain is EAGVAQSPRYKIIEKRQSVAFWCNPISGHATLYWYQQILGQGPKLLIQFQNNGVVDDSQLPKDRFSAERLKGVDSTLKIQPAKLEDSAVYLCASSLTDSSYNEQFFGPGTRLTVL.